This TCR beta chain was captured in a study of shared clonotypes between healthy human individuals. The V end was cut by 7 bases, the J end by 4 bases, with 7 bases between. CDR3 length equals 12 residues. Germline V gene lookup returns CDR1 MNHEY and CDR2 SVGAGI. Deep level was the assay's run setting. PBMC DNA, left unsorted, was sequenced on ten immunoSEQ deep assay plates. Clones were sequenced by immunoSEQ multiplex PCR, and TCRdb holds only the in-frame ones, with some missing. The table includes 450,000 to 550,000 clones, 60% to 85% detected once. HIV-negative, healthy adults without recent acute infections or vaccinations were the donors. Every contributor of samples was a Caucasian grown-up residing in Nashville, Tennessee. In its sample, this clone was seen a few times.

The sample consisted of PBMCs. The genes are TRBV6-5 and TRBJ1-4; D uncertain. The TCR was taken from a woman aged 35 to 49 in good health. Some clones in this sample may be carry-over from other donors' samples. The CDR3 bases are TGTGCCAGCATGGGAGATAATGAAAAACTGTTTTTT. Residues: CASMGDNEKLFF.